The next 28 T cell receptor beta chains were all read from a single sample in a study of early T cells in non-severe SARS-CoV-2 infection. TCRdb redid the calling of the 5' RACE reads with MiXCR, one entry per CDR3 protein. Of tens of thousands of distinct CDR3 sequences in the sample, 8.7% were seen once. This specimen was whole blood, taken at baseline. The receptors were gathered from an adult who was a healthcare worker with PCR-confirmed SARS-CoV-2 infection or an uninfected control (not recorded which).

The chain links TRBV29-1 to TRBJ2-6; the D gene is possibly TRBD2 (6 bases). Per germline, CDR1 SQVTM and CDR2 ANQGSEA. The V end lost 4 bases, the J end lost 4 bases, and 11 bases lay between the germline ends. There are 14 residues in the CDR3. The CDR3 is CSVAGVDGANVLTF. CDR3 in DNA: TGCAGCGTTGCGGGGGTAGACGGGGCCAACGTCCTGACTTTC.

Many counts were recorded for this clonotype. The J gene is TRBJ2-5, the V gene TRBV19; no definite D call. This CDR3 contains 10 residues. Trimming left V 5 bases short and J 7 bases short, with 5 bases between. Germline V CDR1 and CDR2: LNHDA, SQIVND (reference sequence). The CDR3 DNA reads TGTGCCAGTAGTGATGGGACCCAGTACTTC. This translates into CASSDGTQYF.

This clonotype was detected only a few times. This chain connects TRBV19 to TRBJ2-3; TRBD1 agrees at 7 bases. Germline V gene sequence: CDR1 LNHDA, CDR2 SQIVND (reference sequence). The CDR3 runs 16 residues. V dropped 7 bases and J dropped 0; count of bases not matched to a gene: 10. For the CDR3, the DNA is TGTGCCAGTAAACTGACAGGGTCGGTGAGCACAGATACGCAGTATTTT. This gives the protein CASKLTGSVSTDTQYF.

This clonotype appeared many times. V usage is TRBV6-5 and J usage is TRBJ1-4; maybe TRBD1 (5 bases). V was shortened by 4 bases and J by 0 bases, with 9 bases between the two germline ends. CDR3 length equals 15 residues. CDR1 is MNHEY and CDR2 is SVGAGI in the germline V gene. CDR3 region: CASSSDRTTNEKLFF. The CDR3 nucleotides read TGTGCCAGCAGTTCTGACAGAACAACTAATGAAAAACTGTTTTTT.

The chain uses TRBV11-2 and TRBJ2-1; D gene uncertain. The CDR3 is 14 residues long. Trimming took off 5 bases at V and 7 bases at J, with 15 bases between the two ends. Germline V gene data show CDR1 as SGHAT and CDR2 as FQNNGV. CDR3 sequence reads: CASSPGNFLNEQFF. For the CDR3, the DNA is TGTGCCAGCAGCCCTGGGAATTTTTTAAATGAGCAGTTCTTC.

This clonotype showed up just a few times. This chain uses TRBV5-4 with TRBJ1-2; D not certain. With 7 bases removed from V and 8 bases from J, the gap between germline ends came to 18 bases. The CDR3 has 13 amino acids. Germline-derived CDR1 and CDR2 are SGHNT and YYREEE (reference sequence). The CDR3 sequence is CASQITMSGGYTF. CDR3 DNA: TGTGCCAGCCAAATTACGATGAGTGGAGGCTACACCTTC.

There are a few counts of this clonotype. The chain combines TRBV7-2 with TRBJ1-1, with D unclear. Germline CDR1 reads SGHTA; CDR2 reads FQGNSA. The CDR3 loop spans 14 amino acids. V was clipped by 1 base and J by 10 bases, with 16 bases between them. CDR3 DNA sequence: TGTGCCAGCAGCTTAGTGAACGACCCCGAATTAGCTTTCTTT. Its translation: CASSLVNDPELAFF.

This clonotype came up a few times. The CDR3 reads CASTRREGADTEAFF. The CDR3 DNA is TGTGCCAGCACCCGAAGAGAGGGGGCGGACACTGAAGCTTTCTTT. The chain combines TRBV6-1 with TRBJ1-1; 7 positions agree with TRBD1. CDR3 length equals 15 residues. V shed 7 bases and J 3 bases; nucleotides not matched to a gene: 11. Germline V gene sequence: CDR1 MNHNS, CDR2 SASEGT.

The gene calls are TRBV2 and TRBJ2-6; D ambiguous. Trimming shortened V by 2 bases and J by 4 bases, and 18 bases separated the two germline ends. Germline V gene data show CDR1 as SNHLY and CDR2 as FYNNEI. The CDR3 covers 18 residues. The CDR3 bases are TGTGCCAGCAGTGAATGGGCCAGCCTGAACTCCGGGGCCAACGTCCTGACTTTC. Translating it yields CASSEWASLNSGANVLTF.

This clonotype was seen many times. The chain joins TRBV7-3 to TRBJ2-3, with D tentatively TRBD2 (6 bases). V lost 2 bases, J lost 6 bases, and 12 bases lay in between. This CDR3 has 14 amino acids. Germline CDR1 is SGHTA and CDR2 is FQGTGA. The CDR3 protein is CASSLGKGGDTQYF. The CDR3 DNA reads as TGTGCCAGCAGCTTAGGAAAAGGAGGGGATACGCAGTATTTT. Full variable domain (outside the CDR3, taken from reference TRBV7-3 and TRBJ2-3): GAGVSQTPSNKVTEKGKYVELRCDPISGHTALYWYRQSLGQGPEFLIYFQGTGAADDSGLPNDRFFAVRPEGSVSTLKIQRTERGDSAVYLCASSLGKGGDTQYFGPGTRLTVL.

This clonotype was picked up many times. The chain uses TRBV7-2 and TRBJ2-1; possibly TRBD2 for D (6 bases). The germline V and J ends were trimmed by 5 bases and 2 bases, with 16 bases remaining between them. The CDR3 runs to 16 residues. The germline CDR1 and CDR2 sequences are SGHTA and FQGNSA. The CDR3 loop reads CASSDRRRGTYNEQFF. The DNA for the CDR3 is TGTGCCAGCAGCGATAGACGGCGGGGTACCTACAATGAGCAGTTCTTC.

There are many counts of this clonotype. V usage is TRBV12-3 or TRBV12-4 and J usage is TRBJ2-7, with 11 bases identical to TRBD1. V shed 4 bases and J 5 bases; nucleotides not matched to a gene: 7. The CDR3 contains 15 residues. The CDR3 nucleotides read TGTGCCAGCAGTTGGGGGACAGGGGGAAACGACGAGCAGTACTTC. This codes for CASSWGTGGNDEQYF.

The sample holds a few counts of this clonotype. CDR3 coding DNA: TGTGCCAGCAGCATGAAAAAGGCCGAACCCGGGACTCCGGGCTACAATGAGCAGTTCTTC. As protein: CASSMKKAEPGTPGYNEQFF. V and J are TRBV21-1 and TRBJ2-1; the DNA was not used to check the table's D call, TRBD2. TRBV21-1 is an annotated pseudogene. The CDR3 consists of 20 residues.

This clonotype has ten or more counts. The chain recombines TRBV6-6 with TRBJ2-5, with no clear D. Germline V gene lookup returns CDR1 MNHNY and CDR2 SVGAGI (reference sequence). This CDR3 has 11 residues. V lost 6 bases and J 9 bases, leaving 11 bases between the germline ends. CDR3 nucleotide sequence: TGTGCCAGCAGCCCCTCTTCGGCCCAGTACTTC. Protein product: CASSPSSAQYF.

The rearrangement uses TRBV7-2 and TRBJ2-1; 13 positions agree with TRBD2. Germline CDR1 SGHTA, CDR2 FQGNSA. Trimming removed 0 bases from V and 8 bases from J; junction bases left unmatched: 13. The CDR3 runs to 19 residues. The CDR3 here is CASSLALLQLAGGPDEQFF. Here the CDR3 DNA reads TGTGCCAGCAGCTTAGCTCTACTACAACTAGCGGGAGGGCCTGATGAGCAGTTCTTC.

This clonotype was observed at least ten times. This chain connects TRBV7-9 to TRBJ1-1, with 7 bases lining up with TRBD1. V lost 6 bases and J lost 3; bases outside the gene matches: 10. Germline assignment: CDR1 SEHNR and CDR2 FQNEAQ (reference sequence). The CDR3 length is 15 residues. CDR3 coding DNA: TGTGCCAGCAGGGCGGGACAGCTCGAATACACTGAAGCTTTCTTT. Translated: CASRAGQLEYTEAFF.

This rearrangement joins TRBV2 to TRBJ2-2; D perhaps matches TRBD1 (5 bases). Trimming removed 6 bases from V and 1 base from J, with 9 bases in between. Germline CDR1 reads SNHLY; CDR2 reads FYNNEI. The CDR3 has 14 residues. DNA for the CDR3: TGTGCCAGCAGCCAGACAGAGAACACCGGGGAGCTGTTTTTT. This sequence encodes CASSQTENTGELFF.

In its sample, this clonotype was seen a few times. V is TRBV9 and J is TRBJ1-1, with no clear D. Between the trimmed V and J ends, which lost 0 bases and 5 bases, there was a span of 5 bases. In germline, CDR1 is SGDLS, CDR2 YYNGEE. The CDR3 has 12 residues. Here the CDR3 reads CASSVGGTEAFF. Written as DNA, the CDR3 is TGTGCCAGCAGCGTAGGAGGAACTGAAGCTTTCTTT.

This clonotype was counted between two and nine times. The CDR3 region has the DNA TGTGCCAGCAGTTCTGGGTTGTACAGCAATCAGCCCCAGCATTTT. Translated: CASSSGLYSNQPQHF. The chain combines TRBV6-6 with TRBJ1-5, with D uncertain. There are 15 residues in the CDR3. Germline lookup yields CDR1 MNHNY and CDR2 SVGAGI (reference sequence). The germline V and J ends were trimmed by 4 bases and 1 base, with 11 bases remaining between them.

The sample holds many counts of this clonotype. The chain links TRBV19 to TRBJ2-1; no firm D call. Germline V gene sequence: CDR1 LNHDA, CDR2 SQIVND (reference sequence). Trimming took 10 bases from V and 10 from J, leaving 11 bases between them. This CDR3 comprises 10 residues. CDR3 sequence (DNA): TGTGCCACCAGGTCTGGGGAGCAGTTCTTC. As protein: CATRSGEQFF.

This clonotype appeared a few times. The chain has TRBV20-1 and TRBJ2-7; 10 nucleotides agree with TRBD2. With 0 bases clipped from V and 6 bases from J, the junction kept 8 bases outside the gene matches. The CDR3 has 15 amino acids. Germline V gene sequence: CDR1 DFQATT, CDR2 SNEGSKA (reference sequence). The CDR3 loop reads CSARDLSGRSFEQYF. CDR3 coding DNA: TGCAGTGCTAGAGACCTTAGCGGGAGGTCGTTCGAGCAGTACTTC.

This clonotype appeared a single time. V and J are TRBV5-6 and TRBJ2-7; 8 bases are a match to TRBD1. The germline V gene has CDR1 SGHDT and CDR2 YYEEEE. The CDR3 has 14 amino acids. J was trimmed by 7 bases and V by 4 bases; bases with no gene match: 10. The chain's CDR3 is CASSPDARGLEQYF. CDR3 nucleotides: TGTGCCAGCAGCCCCGACGCCAGGGGGCTGGAGCAGTACTTC.

The chain employs TRBV7-2 and TRBJ2-3; 9 nucleotides match TRBD2. CDR3 length equals 18 residues. Germline V lookup: CDR1 SGHTA, CDR2 FQGNSA. V lost 5 bases, J lost 5 bases, and 17 bases stayed unmatched. The CDR3 DNA follows: TGTGCCAGCAGCCCCCGCCTTCGTAGCGGGGGATTACTAGATACGCAGTATTTT. Its protein is CASSPRLRSGGLLDTQYF.

This clonotype was seen at least ten times. The chain carries TRBV5-1 and TRBJ2-1; D possibly corresponds to TRBD1 (6 bases). The CDR3 has 15 residues. Germline CDR1 SGHRS, CDR2 YFSETQ. V shed 3 bases and J shed 7 bases, with 17 bases lying between them. CDR3 nucleotide sequence: TGCGCCAGCAGCTCGAACGGGACACCTATGAATGAGCAGTTCTTC. Its protein is CASSSNGTPMNEQFF.

This clonotype was found many times. The chain combines TRBV2 with TRBJ2-3; 14 bases match TRBD2. Germline V gene data show CDR1 as SNHLY and CDR2 as FYNNEI. CDR3 size: 15 residues. Trimming removed 4 bases from V and 3 bases from J; junction bases left unmatched: 0. CDR3 in DNA: TGTGCCAGCAGTGGACTAGCGGGGGGGACAGATACGCAGTATTTT. It is translated as CASSGLAGGTDTQYF.

This clonotype has only a few counts. The chain has TRBV3-1 and TRBJ2-5; D not resolved. The V gene's germline CDR1 is LGHDT and CDR2 YNNKEL (reference sequence). There are 13 residues in the CDR3. Trimming removed 5 bases at V and 4 bases at J, with 11 bases between. CDR3 amino acids: CASSVGVPETQYF. The CDR3 region has the DNA TGTGCCAGCAGCGTGGGCGTCCCAGAGACCCAGTACTTC.

This clonotype has only a few counts. V gene TRBV15 combines with J gene TRBJ2-1, with D uncertain. V shed 5 bases and J shed 9 bases, with 14 bases lying between them. CDR3 length: 13 amino acids. CDR1 is LNHNV and CDR2 is YYDKDF in the germline V gene (reference sequence). CDR3 protein: CATSDLNESEQFF. The CDR3 bases are TGTGCCACCAGCGACTTAAATGAGAGTGAGCAGTTCTTC. Drawing the rest from reference TRBV15 and TRBJ2-1, the complete variable domain is DAMVIQNPRYQVTQFGKPVTLSCSQTLNHNVMYWYQQKSSQAPKLLFHYYDKDFNNEADTPDNFQSRRPNTSFCFLDIRSPGLGDTAMYLCATSDLNESEQFFGPGTRLTVL.

This clonotype was picked up a small number of times. The chain joins TRBV29-1 to TRBJ1-5, with a possible D match to TRBD1 (5 bases). With 5 bases removed from V and 2 bases from J, the gap between germline ends came to 10 bases. CDR1 and CDR2 (germline): SQVTM, ANQGSEA. This CDR3 region has 13 residues. In nucleotides, the CDR3 is TGCAGCGTTCGGGGGAGCGGCAATCAGCCCCAGCATTTT. Protein product: CSVRGSGNQPQHF.